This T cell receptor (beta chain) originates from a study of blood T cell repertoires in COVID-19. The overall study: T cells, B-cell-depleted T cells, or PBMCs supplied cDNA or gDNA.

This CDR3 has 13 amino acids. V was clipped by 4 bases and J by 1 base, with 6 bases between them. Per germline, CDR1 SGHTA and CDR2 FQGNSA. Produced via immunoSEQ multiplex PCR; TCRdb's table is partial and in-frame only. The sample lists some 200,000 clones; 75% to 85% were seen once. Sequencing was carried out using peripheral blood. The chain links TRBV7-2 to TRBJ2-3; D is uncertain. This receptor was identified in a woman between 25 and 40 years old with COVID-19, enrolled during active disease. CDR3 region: CASSYQGTDTQYF. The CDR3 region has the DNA TGTGCCAGCAGCTACCAGGGCACAGATACGCAGTATTTT.